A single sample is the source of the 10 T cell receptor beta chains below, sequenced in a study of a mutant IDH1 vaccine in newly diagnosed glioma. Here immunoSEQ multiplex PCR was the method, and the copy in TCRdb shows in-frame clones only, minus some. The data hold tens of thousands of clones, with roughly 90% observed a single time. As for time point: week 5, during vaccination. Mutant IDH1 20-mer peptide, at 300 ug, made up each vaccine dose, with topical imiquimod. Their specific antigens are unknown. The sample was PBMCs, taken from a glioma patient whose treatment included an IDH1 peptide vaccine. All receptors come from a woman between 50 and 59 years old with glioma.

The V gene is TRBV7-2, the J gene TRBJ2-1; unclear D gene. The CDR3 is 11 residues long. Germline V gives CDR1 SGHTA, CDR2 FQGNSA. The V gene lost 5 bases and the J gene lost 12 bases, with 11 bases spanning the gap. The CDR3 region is CASSNYERQFF. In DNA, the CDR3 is TGTGCCAGCAGCAACTATGAGAGGCAGTTCTTC.

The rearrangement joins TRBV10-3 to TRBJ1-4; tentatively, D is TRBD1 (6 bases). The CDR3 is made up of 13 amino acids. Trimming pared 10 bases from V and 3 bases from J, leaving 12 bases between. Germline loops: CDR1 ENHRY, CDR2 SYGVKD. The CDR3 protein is CATADRSNEKLFF. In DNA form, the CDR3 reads TGTGCCACTGCGGACAGATCTAATGAAAAACTGTTTTTT.

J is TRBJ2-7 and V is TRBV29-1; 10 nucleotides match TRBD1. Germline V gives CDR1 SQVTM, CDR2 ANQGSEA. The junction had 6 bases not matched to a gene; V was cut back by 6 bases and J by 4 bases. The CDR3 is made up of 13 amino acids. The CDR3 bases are TGCAGCGTAAAGACAGGGGGCGTGTACGAGCAGTACTTC. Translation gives CSVKTGGVYEQYF.

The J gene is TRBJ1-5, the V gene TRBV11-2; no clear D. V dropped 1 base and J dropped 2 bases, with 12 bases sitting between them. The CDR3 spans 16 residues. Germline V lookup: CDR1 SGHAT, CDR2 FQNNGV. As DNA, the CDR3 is TGTGCCAGCAGCTTAGTAAAGGGAAACGGCAATCAGCCCCAGCATTTT. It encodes CASSLVKGNGNQPQHF.

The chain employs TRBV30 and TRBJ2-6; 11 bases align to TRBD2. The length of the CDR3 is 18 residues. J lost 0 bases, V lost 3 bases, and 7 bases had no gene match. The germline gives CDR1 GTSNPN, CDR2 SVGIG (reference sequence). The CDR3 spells CAWSPRLAGSSGANVLTF. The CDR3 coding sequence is TGTGCCTGGAGCCCGCGACTAGCGGGGAGCTCTGGGGCCAACGTCCTGACTTTC.

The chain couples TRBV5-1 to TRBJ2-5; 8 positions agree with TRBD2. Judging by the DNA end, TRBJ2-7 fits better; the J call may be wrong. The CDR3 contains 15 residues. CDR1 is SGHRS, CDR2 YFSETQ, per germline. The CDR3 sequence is CASSLVLAGPYEQYF. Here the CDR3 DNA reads TGCGCCAGCAGCTTGGTGCTAGCGGGTCCCTACGAGCAGTACTTC.

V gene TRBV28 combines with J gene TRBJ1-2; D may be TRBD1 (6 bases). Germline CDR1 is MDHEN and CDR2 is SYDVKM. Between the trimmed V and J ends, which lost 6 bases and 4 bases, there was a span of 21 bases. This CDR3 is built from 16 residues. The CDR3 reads CASSPFSWGLGYGYTF. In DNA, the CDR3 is TGTGCCAGCAGCCCTTTCAGTTGGGGGCTGGGCTATGGCTACACCTTC.

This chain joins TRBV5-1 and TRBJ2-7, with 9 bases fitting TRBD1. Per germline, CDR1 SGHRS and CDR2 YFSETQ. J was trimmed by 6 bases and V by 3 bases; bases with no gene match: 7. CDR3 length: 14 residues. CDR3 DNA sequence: TGCGCCAGCAGCTGGGGACAGGGTCCTTCCGAGCAGTACTTC. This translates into CASSWGQGPSEQYF. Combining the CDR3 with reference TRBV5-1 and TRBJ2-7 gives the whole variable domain KAGVTQTPRYLIKTRGQQVTLSCSPISGHRSVSWYQQTPGQGLQFLFEYFSETQRNKGNFPGRFSGRQFSNSRSEMNVSTLELGDSALYLCASSWGQGPSEQYFGPGTRLTVT.

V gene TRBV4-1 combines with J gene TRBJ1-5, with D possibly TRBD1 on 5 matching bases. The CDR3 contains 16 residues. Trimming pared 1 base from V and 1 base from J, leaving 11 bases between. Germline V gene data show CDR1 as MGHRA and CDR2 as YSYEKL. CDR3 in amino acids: CASSQVRAGSNQPQHF. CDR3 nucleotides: TGCGCCAGCAGCCAAGTCAGGGCGGGGAGCAATCAGCCCCAGCATTTT.

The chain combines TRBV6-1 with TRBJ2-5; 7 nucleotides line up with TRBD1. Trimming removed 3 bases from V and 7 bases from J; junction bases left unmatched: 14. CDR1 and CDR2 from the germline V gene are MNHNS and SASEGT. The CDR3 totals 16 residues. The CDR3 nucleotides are TGTGCCAGCAGTGATGGTCGACAGGGCGATCTGGGGACCCAGTACTTC. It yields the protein CASSDGRQGDLGTQYF.